The 10 T cell receptor beta chains in this list originate from one sample, sequenced in a study of vaccination and CD4 T cells after COVID-19. Their antigens are not known. The Oncomine TCR Beta short-read assay sequenced DNA from cultured CD4+ T cells. TCRdb analysed the PCR reads with MiXCR anew, one entry per CDR3 protein. The sample holds 20,000 to 30,000 distinct CDR3 sequences; around 62% are singletons and the top ten take less than 9%. Treatment: roughly 10-day PBMC culture with coronavirus spike peptide pools or control peptides (ViraFEST assay). The specimen sequenced was CD4+ T cells from blood, cultured in vitro. These receptors originate from a human donor who had recovered from COVID-19.

This rearrangement joins TRBV6-5 to TRBJ2-5; TRBD2 might be the D (6 bases). There are 14 residues in the CDR3. Between the trimmed V and J ends, which lost 0 bases and 4 bases, there was a span of 9 bases. CDR1 is MNHEY and CDR2 is SVGAGI in the germline V gene. The CDR3 sequence is CASSYSGGGETQYF. Written as DNA, the CDR3 is TGTGCCAGCAGTTACTCTGGGGGAGGAGAGACCCAGTACTTC.

The chain carries TRBV12-3 or TRBV12-4 and TRBJ1-6; D call uncertain. Between the trimmed V and J ends, which lost 3 bases and 5 bases, there was a span of 8 bases. There are 14 residues in the CDR3. The CDR3 DNA reads as TGTGCCAGCAGTTTGGACGTCAATAATTCACCCCTCCACTTT. Its translation: CASSLDVNNSPLHF.

V usage is TRBV6-1 and J usage is TRBJ2-7; TRBD1 aligns across 7 bases. The CDR3 totals 11 residues. The germline V gene has CDR1 MNHNS and CDR2 SASEGT. Losses at the gene ends were 8 bases for V and 3 bases for J; bases not matched to a gene: 1. CDR3 in DNA: TGTGCCAGCCGGGACAGCTACGAGCAGTACTTC. Translated: CASRDSYEQYF.

V usage is TRBV6-2 or TRBV6-3 and J usage is TRBJ1-6; 10 bases fit TRBD1. The CDR3 loop spans 15 amino acids. CDR1 is MNHEY, CDR2 SVGEGT, per germline. J was trimmed by 7 bases and V by 7 bases; bases with no gene match: 7. The CDR3 region has the DNA TGTGCCAGCACGCCTAGGACAGGGGGGAATTCACCCCTCCACTTT. Encoded protein: CASTPRTGGNSPLHF.

The J gene is TRBJ2-5, the V gene TRBV7-2; maybe TRBD2 (7 bases). The germline V gene has CDR1 SGHTA and CDR2 FQGNSA. This CDR3 has 15 residues. V lost 5 bases to trimming and J lost 1 base, with 14 bases between them. The DNA of the CDR3 is TGTGCCAGCAGCCTCAGGGGACTACTCCAAGAGACCCAGTACTTC. It translates to CASSLRGLLQETQYF.

This chain uses TRBV20-1 with TRBJ2-1; D is uncertain. Germline values: CDR1 DFQATT, CDR2 SNEGSKA (reference sequence). With 1 base removed from V and 5 bases from J, the gap between germline ends came to 6 bases. The CDR3 contains 12 residues. CDR3 loop: CSARVRNNEQFF. The CDR3, as DNA: TGCAGTGCTAGAGTTCGGAACAATGAGCAGTTCTTC.

The chain joins TRBV20-1 to TRBJ2-3, with a weak D call TRBD2 (6 bases). This CDR3 is 14 amino acids long. Germline V gene sequence: CDR1 DFQATT, CDR2 SNEGSKA (reference sequence). With 2 bases removed from V and 5 bases from J, the gap between germline ends came to 14 bases. CDR3 amino acids: CSARSGTGLDTQYF. The CDR3 DNA reads as TGCAGTGCTAGATCGGGGACTGGGTTAGATACGCAGTATTTT.

The V gene is TRBV6-4, the J gene TRBJ2-6; the D is unclear. The V and J ends lost 3 bases and 1 base respectively, with 4 bases between them. The CDR3 is made up of 14 amino acids. Germline loops: CDR1 MRHNA, CDR2 SNTAGT. This CDR3 is CASSEVSGANVLTF. The CDR3 DNA reads TGTGCCAGCAGTGAGGTTTCTGGGGCCAACGTCCTGACTTTC.

V is TRBV6-1 and J is TRBJ1-1; D not certain. The CDR3 runs 13 residues. Germline V gene sequence: CDR1 MNHNS, CDR2 SASEGT. Between the trimmed V and J ends, which lost 6 bases and 3 bases, there was a span of 11 bases. In DNA form, the CDR3 reads TGTGCCAGCAGACACCGACGGGACACTGAAGCTTTCTTT. Its protein is CASRHRRDTEAFF.

The chain combines TRBV7-2 with TRBJ1-4; 7 nucleotides match TRBD1. In germline, CDR1 is SGHTA, CDR2 FQGNSA. After removal of 5 bases from V and 8 bases from J, the junction contained 11 bases not matched to a gene. The CDR3 runs 15 residues. The CDR3 sequence is CASSATGTVEEKLFF. CDR3 sequence (DNA): TGTGCCAGCAGCGCAACCGGGACAGTTGAAGAAAAACTGTTTTTT.